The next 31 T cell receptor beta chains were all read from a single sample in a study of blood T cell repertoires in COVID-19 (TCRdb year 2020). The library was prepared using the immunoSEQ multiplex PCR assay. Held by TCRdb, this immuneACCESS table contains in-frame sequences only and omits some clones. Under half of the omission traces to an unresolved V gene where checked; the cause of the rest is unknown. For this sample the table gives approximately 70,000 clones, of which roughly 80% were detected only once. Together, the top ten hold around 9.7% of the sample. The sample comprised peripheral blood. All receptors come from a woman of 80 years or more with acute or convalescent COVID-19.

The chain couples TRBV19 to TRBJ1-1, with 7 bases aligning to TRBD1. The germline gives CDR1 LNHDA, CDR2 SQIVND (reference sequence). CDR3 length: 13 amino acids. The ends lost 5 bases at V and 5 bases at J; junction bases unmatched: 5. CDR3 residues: CASSLTGKTEAFF. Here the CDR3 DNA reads TGTGCCAGTAGTCTGACAGGGAAGACTGAAGCTTTCTTT.

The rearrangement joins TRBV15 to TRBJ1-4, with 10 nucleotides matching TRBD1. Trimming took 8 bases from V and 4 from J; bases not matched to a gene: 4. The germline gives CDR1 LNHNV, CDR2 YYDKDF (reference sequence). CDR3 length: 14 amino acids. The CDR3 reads CATEGTGVNEKLFF. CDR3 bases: TGTGCCACCGAAGGGACAGGGGTTAATGAAAAACTGTTTTTT.

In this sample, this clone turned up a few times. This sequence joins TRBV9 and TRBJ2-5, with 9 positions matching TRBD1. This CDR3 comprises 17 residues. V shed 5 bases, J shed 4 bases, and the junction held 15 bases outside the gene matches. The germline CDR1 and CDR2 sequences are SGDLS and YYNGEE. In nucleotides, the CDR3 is TGTGCCAGCAGTGCGGGACAGGGTGTCCCCAGGGGAGAGACCCAGTACTTC. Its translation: CASSAGQGVPRGETQYF.

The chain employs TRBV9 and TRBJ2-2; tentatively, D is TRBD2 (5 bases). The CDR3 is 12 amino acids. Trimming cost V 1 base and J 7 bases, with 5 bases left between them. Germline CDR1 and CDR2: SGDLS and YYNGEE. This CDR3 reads CASSVRGGELFF. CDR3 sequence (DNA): TGTGCCAGCAGCGTACGGGGCGGGGAGCTGTTTTTT.

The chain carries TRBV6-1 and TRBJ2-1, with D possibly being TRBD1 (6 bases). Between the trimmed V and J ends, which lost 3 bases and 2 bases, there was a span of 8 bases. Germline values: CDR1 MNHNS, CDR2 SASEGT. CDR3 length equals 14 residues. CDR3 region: CASSDPGAYNEQFF. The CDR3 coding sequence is TGTGCCAGCAGTGATCCAGGGGCCTACAATGAGCAGTTCTTC.

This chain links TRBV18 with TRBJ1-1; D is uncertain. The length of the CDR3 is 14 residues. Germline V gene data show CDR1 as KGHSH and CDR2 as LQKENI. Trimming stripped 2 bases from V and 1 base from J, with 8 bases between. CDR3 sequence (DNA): TGTGCCAGCTCACCATCAAGCGCGAACACTGAAGCTTTCTTT. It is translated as CASSPSSANTEAFF.

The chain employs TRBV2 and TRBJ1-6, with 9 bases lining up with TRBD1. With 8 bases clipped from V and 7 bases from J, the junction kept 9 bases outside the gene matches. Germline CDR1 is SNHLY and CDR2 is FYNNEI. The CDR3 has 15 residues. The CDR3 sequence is CASELQGAINSPLHF. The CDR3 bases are TGTGCCAGCGAATTACAGGGGGCAATCAATTCACCCCTCCACTTT.

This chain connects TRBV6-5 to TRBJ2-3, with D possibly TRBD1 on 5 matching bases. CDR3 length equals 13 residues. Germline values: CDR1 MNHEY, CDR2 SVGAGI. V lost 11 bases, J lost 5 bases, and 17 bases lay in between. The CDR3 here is CASIRVRGDTQYF. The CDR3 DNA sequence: TGTGCCTCTATACGGGTTAGGGGAGATACGCAGTATTTT.

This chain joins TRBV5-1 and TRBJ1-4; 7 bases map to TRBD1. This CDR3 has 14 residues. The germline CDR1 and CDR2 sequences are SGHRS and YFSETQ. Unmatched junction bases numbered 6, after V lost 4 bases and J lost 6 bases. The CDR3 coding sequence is TGCGCCAGCAGCCCCAGGGGGTTTGATGAAAAACTGTTTTTT. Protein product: CASSPRGFDEKLFF.

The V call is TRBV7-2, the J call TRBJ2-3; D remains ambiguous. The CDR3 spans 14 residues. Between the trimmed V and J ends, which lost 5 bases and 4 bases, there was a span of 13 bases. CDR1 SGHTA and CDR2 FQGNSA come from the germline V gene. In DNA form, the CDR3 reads TGTGCCAGCAGCCCTTACTCGAGTTCAGATACGCAGTATTTT. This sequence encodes CASSPYSSSDTQYF.

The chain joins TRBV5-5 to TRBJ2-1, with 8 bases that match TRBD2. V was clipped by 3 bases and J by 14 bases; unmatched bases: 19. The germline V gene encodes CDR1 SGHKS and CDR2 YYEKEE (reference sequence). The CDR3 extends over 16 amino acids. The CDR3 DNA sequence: TGTGCCAGCAGCTCGCCCGCTAGCGGGCGGGTATCGGGGGAGTTCTTC. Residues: CASSSPASGRVSGEFF.

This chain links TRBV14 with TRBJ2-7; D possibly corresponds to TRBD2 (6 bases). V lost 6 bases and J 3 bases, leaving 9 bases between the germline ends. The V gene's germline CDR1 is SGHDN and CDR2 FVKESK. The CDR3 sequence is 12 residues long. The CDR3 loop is CASSGSGYEQYF. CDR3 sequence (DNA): TGTGCCAGCAGTGGTAGCGGCTACGAGCAGTACTTC.

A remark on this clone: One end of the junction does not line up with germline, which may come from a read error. The CDR3 nucleotides read TGTGCCAGCAACGTAGCTGGGGAGGGACAGCCCCAGCATTTT. Protein product: CASNVAGEGQPQHF. The chain has TRBV9 and TRBJ1-5; no firm D call. CDR3 length: 14 residues. Germline V gives CDR1 SGDLS, CDR2 YYNGEE. The full variable domain, completed using reference TRBV9 and TRBJ1-5, is DSGVTQTPKHLITATGQRVTLRCSPRSGDLSVYWYQQSLDQGLQFLIQYYNGEERAKGNILERFSAQQFPDLHSELNLSSLELGDSALYFCASNVAGEGQPQHFGDGTRLSIL.

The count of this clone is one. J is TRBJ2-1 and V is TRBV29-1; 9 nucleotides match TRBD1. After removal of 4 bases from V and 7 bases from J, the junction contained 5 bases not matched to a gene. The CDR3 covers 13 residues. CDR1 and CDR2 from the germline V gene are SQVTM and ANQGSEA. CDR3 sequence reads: CSVGGQGINEQFF. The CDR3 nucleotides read TGCAGCGTTGGTGGACAGGGGATTAATGAGCAGTTCTTC.

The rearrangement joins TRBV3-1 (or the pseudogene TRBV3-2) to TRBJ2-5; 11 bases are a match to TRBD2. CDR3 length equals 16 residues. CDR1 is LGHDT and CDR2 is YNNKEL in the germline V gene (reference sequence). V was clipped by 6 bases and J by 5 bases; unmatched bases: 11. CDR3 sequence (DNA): TGTGCCAGCAGTCCAAGTACTAGCGGGGGCGGGGAGACCCAGTACTTC. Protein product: CASSPSTSGGGETQYF.

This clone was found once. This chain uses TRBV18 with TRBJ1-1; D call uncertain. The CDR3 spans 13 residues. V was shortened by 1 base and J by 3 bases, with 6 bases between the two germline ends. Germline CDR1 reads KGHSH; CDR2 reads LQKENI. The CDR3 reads CASSPQADTEAFF. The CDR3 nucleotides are TGTGCCAGCTCACCACAGGCGGACACTGAAGCTTTCTTT.

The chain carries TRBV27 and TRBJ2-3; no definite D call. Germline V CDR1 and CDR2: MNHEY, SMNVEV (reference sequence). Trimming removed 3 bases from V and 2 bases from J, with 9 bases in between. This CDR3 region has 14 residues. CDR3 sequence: CASSFFTATDTQYF. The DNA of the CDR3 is TGTGCCAGCAGTTTTTTTACAGCCACAGATACGCAGTATTTT.

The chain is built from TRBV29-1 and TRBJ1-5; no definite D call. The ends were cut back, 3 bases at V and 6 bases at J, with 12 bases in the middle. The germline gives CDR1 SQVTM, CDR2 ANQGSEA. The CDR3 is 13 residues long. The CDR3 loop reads CSVEEAGGQPQHF. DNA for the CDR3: TGCAGCGTTGAGGAGGCAGGTGGTCAGCCCCAGCATTTT.

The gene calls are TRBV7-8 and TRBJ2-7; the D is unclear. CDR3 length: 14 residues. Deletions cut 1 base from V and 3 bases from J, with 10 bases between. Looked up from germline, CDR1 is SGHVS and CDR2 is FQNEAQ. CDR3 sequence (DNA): TGTGCCAGCAGCTTAGGAGTCGAGTTCTACGAGCAGTACTTC. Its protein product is CASSLGVEFYEQYF.

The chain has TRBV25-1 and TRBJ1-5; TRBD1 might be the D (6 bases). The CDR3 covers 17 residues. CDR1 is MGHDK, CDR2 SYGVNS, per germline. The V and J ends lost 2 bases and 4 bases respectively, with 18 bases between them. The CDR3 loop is CASSEGGGLSRNQPQHF. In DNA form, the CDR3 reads TGTGCCAGCAGTGAAGGGGGGGGCCTCAGCAGGAATCAGCCCCAGCATTTT.

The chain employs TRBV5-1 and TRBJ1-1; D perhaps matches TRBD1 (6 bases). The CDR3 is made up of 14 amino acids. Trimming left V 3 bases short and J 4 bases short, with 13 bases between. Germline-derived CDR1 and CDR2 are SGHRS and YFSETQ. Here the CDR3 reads CASSSQGLGTEAFF. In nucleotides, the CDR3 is TGCGCCAGCAGCTCGCAGGGGTTGGGCACTGAAGCTTTCTTT.

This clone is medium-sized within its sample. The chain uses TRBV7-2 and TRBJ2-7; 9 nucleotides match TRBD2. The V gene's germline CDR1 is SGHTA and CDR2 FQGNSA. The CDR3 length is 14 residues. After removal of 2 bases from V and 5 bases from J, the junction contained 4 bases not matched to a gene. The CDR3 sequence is CASSLNAGGHEQYF. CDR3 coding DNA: TGTGCCAGCAGCTTAAACGCGGGGGGGCACGAGCAGTACTTC.

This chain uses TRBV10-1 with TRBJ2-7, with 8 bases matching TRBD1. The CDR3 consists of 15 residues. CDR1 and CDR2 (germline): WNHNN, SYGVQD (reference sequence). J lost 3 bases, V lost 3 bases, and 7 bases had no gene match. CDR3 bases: TGCGCCAGCAGTGACACTGGACAGGGCTACTACGAGCAGTACTTC. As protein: CASSDTGQGYYEQYF.

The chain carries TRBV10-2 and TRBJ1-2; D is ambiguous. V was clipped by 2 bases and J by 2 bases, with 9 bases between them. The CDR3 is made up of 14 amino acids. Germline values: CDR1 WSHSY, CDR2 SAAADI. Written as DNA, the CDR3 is TGCGCCAGCAGTGAGGGAGGAAGCAACTATGGCTACACCTTC. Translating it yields CASSEGGSNYGYTF.

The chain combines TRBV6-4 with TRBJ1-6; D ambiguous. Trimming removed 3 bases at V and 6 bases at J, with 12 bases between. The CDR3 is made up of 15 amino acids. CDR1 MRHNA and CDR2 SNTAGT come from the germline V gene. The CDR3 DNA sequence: TGTGCCAGCAGTGATCTGAGTTACGGTAATTCACCCCTCCACTTT. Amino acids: CASSDLSYGNSPLHF.

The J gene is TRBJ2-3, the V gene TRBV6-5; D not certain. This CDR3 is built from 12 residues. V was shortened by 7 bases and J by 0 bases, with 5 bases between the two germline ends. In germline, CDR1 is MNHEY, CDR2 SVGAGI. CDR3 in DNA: TGTGCCAGCAAAGCTAGCACAGATACGCAGTATTTT. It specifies CASKASTDTQYF.

For the CDR3, the DNA is TGCGCCAGCAGTGCCAGCGGGGTGGATACGCAGTATTTT. Translation gives CASSASGVDTQYF. This chain connects TRBV10-1 to TRBJ2-3; TRBD2 agrees at 7 bases. V was clipped by 4 bases and J by 6 bases; unmatched bases: 4. This CDR3 has 13 residues. Per the germline V gene, CDR1 is WNHNN and CDR2 is SYGVQD (reference sequence).

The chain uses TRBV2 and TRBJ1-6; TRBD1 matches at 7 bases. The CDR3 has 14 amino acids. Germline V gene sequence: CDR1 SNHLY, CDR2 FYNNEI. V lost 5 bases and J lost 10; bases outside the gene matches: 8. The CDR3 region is CASSYQGERSPLHF. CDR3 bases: TGTGCCAGCAGTTATCAGGGGGAAAGATCACCCCTCCACTTT.

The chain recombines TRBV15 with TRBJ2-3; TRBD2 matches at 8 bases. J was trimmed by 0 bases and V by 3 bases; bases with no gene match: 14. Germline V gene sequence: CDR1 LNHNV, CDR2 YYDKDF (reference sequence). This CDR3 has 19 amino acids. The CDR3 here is CATSRASISGVISTDTQYF. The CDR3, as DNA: TGTGCCACCAGCAGGGCCAGTATTAGCGGGGTCATAAGCACAGATACGCAGTATTTT. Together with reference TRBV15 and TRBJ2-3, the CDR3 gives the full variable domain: DAMVIQNPRYQVTQFGKPVTLSCSQTLNHNVMYWYQQKSSQAPKLLFHYYDKDFNNEADTPDNFQSRRPNTSFCFLDIRSPGLGDTAMYLCATSRASISGVISTDTQYFGPGTRLTVL.

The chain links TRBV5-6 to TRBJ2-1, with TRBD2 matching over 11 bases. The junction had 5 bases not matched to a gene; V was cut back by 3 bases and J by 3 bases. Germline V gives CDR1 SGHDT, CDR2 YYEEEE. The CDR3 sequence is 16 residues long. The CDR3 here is CASSSIAGGFYNEQFF. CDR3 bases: TGTGCCAGCAGCTCAATAGCGGGGGGGTTCTACAATGAGCAGTTCTTC.

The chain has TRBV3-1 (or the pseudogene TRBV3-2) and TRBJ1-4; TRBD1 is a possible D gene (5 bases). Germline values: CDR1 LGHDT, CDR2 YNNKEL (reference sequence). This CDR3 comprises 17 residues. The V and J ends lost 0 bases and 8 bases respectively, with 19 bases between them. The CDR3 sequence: CASSQDLGETEYEKLFF. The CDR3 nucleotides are TGTGCCAGCAGCCAAGATCTCGGCGAGACAGAATACGAAAAACTGTTTTTT.